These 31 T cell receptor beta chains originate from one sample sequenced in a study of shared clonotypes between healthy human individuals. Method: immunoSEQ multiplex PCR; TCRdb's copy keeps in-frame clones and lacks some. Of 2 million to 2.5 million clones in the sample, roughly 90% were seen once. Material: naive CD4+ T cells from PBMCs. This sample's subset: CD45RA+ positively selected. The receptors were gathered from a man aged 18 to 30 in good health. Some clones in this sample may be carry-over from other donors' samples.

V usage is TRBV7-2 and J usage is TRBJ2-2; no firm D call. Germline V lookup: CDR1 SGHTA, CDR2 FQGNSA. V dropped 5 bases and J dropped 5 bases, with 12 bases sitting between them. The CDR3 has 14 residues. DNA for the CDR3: TGTGCCAGCAGCCACTCGTCTAGGACCGGGGAGCTGTTTTTT. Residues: CASSHSSRTGELFF. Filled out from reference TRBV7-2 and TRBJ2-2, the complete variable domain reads GAGVSQSPSNKVTEKGKDVELRCDPISGHTALYWYRQSLGQGLEFLIYFQGNSAPDKSGLPSDRFSAERTGGSVSTLTIQRTQQEDSAVYLCASSHSSRTGELFFGEGSRLTVL.

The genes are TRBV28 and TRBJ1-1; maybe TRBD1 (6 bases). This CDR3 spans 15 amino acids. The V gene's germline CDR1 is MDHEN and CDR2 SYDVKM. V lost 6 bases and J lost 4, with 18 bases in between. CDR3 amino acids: CASRSSGAMGTEAFF. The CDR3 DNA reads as TGTGCCAGCAGATCGTCAGGGGCGATGGGCACTGAAGCTTTCTTT.

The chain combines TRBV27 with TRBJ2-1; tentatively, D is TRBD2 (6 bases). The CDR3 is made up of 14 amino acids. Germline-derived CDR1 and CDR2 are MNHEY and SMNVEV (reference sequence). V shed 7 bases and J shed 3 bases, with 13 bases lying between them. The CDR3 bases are TGTGCCAGCACGGGTAGCGGCTTCTACAATGAGCAGTTCTTC. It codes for CASTGSGFYNEQFF.

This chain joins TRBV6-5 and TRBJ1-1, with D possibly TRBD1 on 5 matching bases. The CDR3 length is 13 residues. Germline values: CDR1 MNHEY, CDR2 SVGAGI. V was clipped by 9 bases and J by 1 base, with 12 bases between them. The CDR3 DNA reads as TGTGCCAGTAGGACATACCGGAACACTGAAGCTTTCTTT. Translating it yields CASRTYRNTEAFF.

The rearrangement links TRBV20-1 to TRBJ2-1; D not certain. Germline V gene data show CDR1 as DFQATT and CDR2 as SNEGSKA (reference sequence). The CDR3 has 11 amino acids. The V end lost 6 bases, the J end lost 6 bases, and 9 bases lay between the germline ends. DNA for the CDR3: TGCAGTGCAACCTCTCGCAATGAGCAGTTCTTC. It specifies CSATSRNEQFF.

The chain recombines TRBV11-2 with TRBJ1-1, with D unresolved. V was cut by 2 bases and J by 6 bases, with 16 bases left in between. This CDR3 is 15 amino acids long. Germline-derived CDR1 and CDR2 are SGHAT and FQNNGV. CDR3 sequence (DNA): TGTGCCAGCAGCTTATATATTGAATGGGAGGCTGAAGCTTTCTTT. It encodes CASSLYIEWEAEAFF.

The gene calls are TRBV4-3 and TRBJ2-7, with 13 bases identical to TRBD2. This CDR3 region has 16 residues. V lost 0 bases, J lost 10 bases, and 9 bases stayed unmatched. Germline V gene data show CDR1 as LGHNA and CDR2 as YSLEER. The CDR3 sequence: CASSQDIGTSGMGQYF. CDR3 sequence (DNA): TGCGCCAGCAGCCAAGATATTGGGACTAGCGGGATGGGTCAGTACTTC.

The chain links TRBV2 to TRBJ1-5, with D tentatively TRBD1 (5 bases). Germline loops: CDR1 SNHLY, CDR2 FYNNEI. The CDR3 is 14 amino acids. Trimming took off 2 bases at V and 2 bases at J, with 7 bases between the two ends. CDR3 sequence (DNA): TGTGCCAGCAGTGAACGGGGCGGCAATCAGCCCCAGCATTTT. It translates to CASSERGGNQPQHF.

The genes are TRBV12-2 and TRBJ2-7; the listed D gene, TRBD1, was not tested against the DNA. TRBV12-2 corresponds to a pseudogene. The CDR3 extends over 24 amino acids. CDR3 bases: TGTGCAAGTCCCAGTCGCTTAGCAAGGGGAAACAAAGGGATCGGGCTTTCCAGTACCTACGAGCAGTACTTC. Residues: CASPSRLARGNKGIGLSSTYEQYF.

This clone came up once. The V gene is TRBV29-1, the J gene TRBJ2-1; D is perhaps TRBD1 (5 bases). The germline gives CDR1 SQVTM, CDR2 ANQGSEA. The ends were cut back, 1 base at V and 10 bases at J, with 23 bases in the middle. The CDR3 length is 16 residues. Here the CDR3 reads CSVEGAGRRGWGEQFF. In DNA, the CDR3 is TGCAGCGTTGAAGGGGCCGGGCGGAGAGGCTGGGGCGAGCAGTTCTTC.

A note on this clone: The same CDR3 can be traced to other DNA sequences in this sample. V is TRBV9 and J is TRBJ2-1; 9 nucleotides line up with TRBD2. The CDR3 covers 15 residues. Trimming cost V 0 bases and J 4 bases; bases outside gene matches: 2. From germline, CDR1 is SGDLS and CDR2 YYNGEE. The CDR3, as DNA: TGTGCCAGCAGCGTAGGACTAGCGGATTACAATGAGCAGTTCTTC. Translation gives CASSVGLADYNEQFF.

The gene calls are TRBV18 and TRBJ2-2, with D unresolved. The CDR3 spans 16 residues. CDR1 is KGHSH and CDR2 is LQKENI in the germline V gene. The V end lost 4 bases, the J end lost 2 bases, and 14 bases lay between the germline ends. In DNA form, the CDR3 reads TGTGCCAGCTCACGATATCGTCAGGAAAACACCGGGGAGCTGTTTTTT. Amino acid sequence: CASSRYRQENTGELFF.

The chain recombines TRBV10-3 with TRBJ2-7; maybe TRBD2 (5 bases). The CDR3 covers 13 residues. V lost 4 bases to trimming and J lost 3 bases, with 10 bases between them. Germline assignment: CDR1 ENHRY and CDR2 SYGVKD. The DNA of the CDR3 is TGTGCCATCAGTGTGAGGGCCAGCTACGAGCAGTACTTC. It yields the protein CAISVRASYEQYF.

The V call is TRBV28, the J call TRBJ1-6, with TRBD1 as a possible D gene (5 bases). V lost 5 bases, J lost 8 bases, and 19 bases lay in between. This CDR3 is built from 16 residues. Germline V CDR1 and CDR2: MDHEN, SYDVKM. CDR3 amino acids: CASSPRGRGGYSPLHF. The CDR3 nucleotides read TGTGCCAGCAGTCCCCGGGGAAGGGGAGGGTATTCACCCCTCCACTTT.

CDR3 loop: CASRIGLAGEGETQYF. CDR3 bases: TGTGCCAGCAGAATCGGACTAGCGGGAGAAGGGGAGACCCAGTACTTC. The chain has TRBV7-2 and TRBJ2-5; TRBD2 matches at 13 bases. The CDR3 runs to 16 residues. Germline loops: CDR1 SGHTA, CDR2 FQGNSA. The V segment lost 6 bases and the J segment 5 bases; nucleotides outside the gene matches: 9. The whole variable domain, remainder taken from reference TRBV7-2 and TRBJ2-5, is GAGVSQSPSNKVTEKGKDVELRCDPISGHTALYWYRQSLGQGLEFLIYFQGNSAPDKSGLPSDRFSAERTGGSVSTLTIQRTQQEDSAVYLCASRIGLAGEGETQYFGPGTRLLVL.

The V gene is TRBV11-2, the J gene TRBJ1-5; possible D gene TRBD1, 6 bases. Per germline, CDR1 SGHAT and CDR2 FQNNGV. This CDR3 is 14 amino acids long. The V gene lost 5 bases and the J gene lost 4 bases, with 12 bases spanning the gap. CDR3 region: CASSRTDTNQPQHF. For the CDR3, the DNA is TGTGCCAGCAGCCGGACAGACACTAATCAGCCCCAGCATTTT.

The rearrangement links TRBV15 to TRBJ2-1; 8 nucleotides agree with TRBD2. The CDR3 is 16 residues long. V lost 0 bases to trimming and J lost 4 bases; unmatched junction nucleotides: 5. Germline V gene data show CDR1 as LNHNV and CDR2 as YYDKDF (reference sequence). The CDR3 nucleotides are TGTGCCACCAGCAGAGATACTAGCGGAACTTACAATGAGCAGTTCTTC. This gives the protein CATSRDTSGTYNEQFF. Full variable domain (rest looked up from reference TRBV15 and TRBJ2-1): DAMVIQNPRYQVTQFGKPVTLSCSQTLNHNVMYWYQQKSSQAPKLLFHYYDKDFNNEADTPDNFQSRRPNTSFCFLDIRSPGLGDTAMYLCATSRDTSGTYNEQFFGPGTRLTVL.

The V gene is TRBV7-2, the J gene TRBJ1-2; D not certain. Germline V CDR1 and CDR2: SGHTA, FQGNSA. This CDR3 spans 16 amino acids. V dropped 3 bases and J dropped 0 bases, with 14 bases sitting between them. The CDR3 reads CASSLLWQSTNYGYTF. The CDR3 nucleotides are TGTGCCAGCAGCTTGCTGTGGCAGTCCACTAACTATGGCTACACCTTC.

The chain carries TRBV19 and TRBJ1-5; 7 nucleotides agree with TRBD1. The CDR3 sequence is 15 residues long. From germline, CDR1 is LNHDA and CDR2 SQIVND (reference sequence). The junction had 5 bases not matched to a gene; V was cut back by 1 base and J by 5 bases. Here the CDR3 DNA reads TGTGCCAGTAGTATAGGACAGGGAGTGTATCAGCCCCAGCATTTT. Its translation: CASSIGQGVYQPQHF.

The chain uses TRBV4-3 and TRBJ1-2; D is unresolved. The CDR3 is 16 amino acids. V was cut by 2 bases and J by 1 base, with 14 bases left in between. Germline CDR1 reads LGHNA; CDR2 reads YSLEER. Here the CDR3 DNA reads TGCGCCAGCAGCCAACAAGGCGGGGAGAATAACTATGGCTACACCTTC. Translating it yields CASSQQGGENNYGYTF.

The CDR3 reads CASRQGHMNTEAFF. The CDR3 nucleotides are TGTGCCAGCAGACAGGGGCACATGAACACTGAAGCTTTCTTT. The chain is built from TRBV7-3 and TRBJ1-1; 7 nucleotides align to TRBD1. V lost 6 bases and J lost 0; bases outside the gene matches: 4. This CDR3 is built from 14 residues. In germline, CDR1 is SGHTA, CDR2 FQGTGA.

CDR3 region: CASSYPAGGYNEQFF. For the CDR3, the DNA is TGTGCCAGCAGTTACCCGGCTGGGGGCTACAATGAGCAGTTCTTC. This chain links TRBV6-6 with TRBJ2-1; D could derive from TRBD1 or TRBD2 (5 bases each). CDR1 and CDR2 (germline): MNHNY, SVGAGI (reference sequence). The length of the CDR3 is 15 residues. V dropped 2 bases and J dropped 3 bases, with 11 bases sitting between them.

The CDR3: CASSLAPGQGETEAFF. In DNA form, the CDR3 reads TGCGCCAGCAGCTTAGCACCCGGACAGGGGGAAACTGAAGCTTTCTTT. The chain is built from TRBV5-1 and TRBJ1-1; 10 bases line up with TRBD1. With 2 bases clipped from V and 5 bases from J, the junction kept 9 bases outside the gene matches. The CDR3 length is 16 residues. Germline V gives CDR1 SGHRS, CDR2 YFSETQ.

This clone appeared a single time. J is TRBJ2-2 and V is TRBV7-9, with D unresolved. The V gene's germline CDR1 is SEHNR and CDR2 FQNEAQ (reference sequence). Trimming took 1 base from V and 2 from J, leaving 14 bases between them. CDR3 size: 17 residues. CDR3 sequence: CASSLGGRQKNTGELFF. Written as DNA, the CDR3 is TGTGCCAGCAGCTTAGGGGGTCGGCAGAAAAACACCGGGGAGCTGTTTTTT.

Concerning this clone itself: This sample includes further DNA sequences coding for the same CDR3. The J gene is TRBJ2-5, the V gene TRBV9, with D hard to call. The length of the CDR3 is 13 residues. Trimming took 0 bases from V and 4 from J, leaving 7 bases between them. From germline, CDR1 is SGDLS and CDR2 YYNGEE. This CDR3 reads CASSVDGRETQYF. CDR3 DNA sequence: TGTGCCAGCAGCGTAGACGGTAGAGAGACCCAGTACTTC. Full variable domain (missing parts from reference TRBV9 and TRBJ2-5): DSGVTQTPKHLITATGQRVTLRCSPRSGDLSVYWYQQSLDQGLQFLIQYYNGEERAKGNILERFSAQQFPDLHSELNLSSLELGDSALYFCASSVDGRETQYFGPGTRLLVL.

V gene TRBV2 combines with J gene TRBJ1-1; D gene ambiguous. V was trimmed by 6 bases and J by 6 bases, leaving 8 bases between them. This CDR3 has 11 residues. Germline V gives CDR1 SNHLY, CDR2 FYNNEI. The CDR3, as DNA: TGTGCCAGCAGCACCCTCTCTGAAGCTTTCTTT. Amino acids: CASSTLSEAFF.

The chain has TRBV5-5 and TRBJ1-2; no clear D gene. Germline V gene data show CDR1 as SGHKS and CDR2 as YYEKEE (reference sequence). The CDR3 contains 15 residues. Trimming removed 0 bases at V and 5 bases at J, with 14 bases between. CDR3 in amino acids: CASSLEGGSYYGYTF. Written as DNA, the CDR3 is TGTGCCAGCAGCTTGGAGGGCGGGTCATATTATGGCTACACCTTC.

CDR3 amino acids: CASRAQTDTQYF. The DNA of the CDR3 is TGTGCCAGCAGGGCCCAAACAGATACGCAGTATTTT. The J gene is TRBJ2-3, the V gene TRBV6-1; no clear D. The CDR3 covers 12 residues. Germline V lookup: CDR1 MNHNS, CDR2 SASEGT. Trimming pared 6 bases from V and 3 bases from J, leaving 7 bases between.

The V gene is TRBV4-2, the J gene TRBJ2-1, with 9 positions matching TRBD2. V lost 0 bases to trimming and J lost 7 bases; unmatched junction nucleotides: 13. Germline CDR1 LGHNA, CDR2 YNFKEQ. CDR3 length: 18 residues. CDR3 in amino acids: CASSQEGAGGPGLNEQFF. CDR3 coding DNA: TGTGCCAGCAGCCAAGAAGGGGCGGGAGGGCCTGGTCTAAATGAGCAGTTCTTC.

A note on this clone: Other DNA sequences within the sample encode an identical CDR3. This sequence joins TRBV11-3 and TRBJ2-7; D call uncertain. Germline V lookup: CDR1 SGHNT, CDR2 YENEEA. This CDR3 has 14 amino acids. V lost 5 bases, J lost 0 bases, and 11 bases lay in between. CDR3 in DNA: TGTGCCAGCAGCCGAGGCCAGAGCTCCTACGAGCAGTACTTC. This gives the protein CASSRGQSSYEQYF.

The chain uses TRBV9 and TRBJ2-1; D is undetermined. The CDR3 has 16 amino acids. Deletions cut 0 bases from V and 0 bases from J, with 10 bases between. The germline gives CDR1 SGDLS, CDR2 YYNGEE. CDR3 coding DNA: TGTGCCAGCAGCGTAGGCTCCTCCAGCTCCTACAATGAGCAGTTCTTC. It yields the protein CASSVGSSSSYNEQFF.